The T cell receptor (beta chain) described here comes from a study of T cell changes during pregnancy in multiple sclerosis. Trimming left V 3 bases short and J 1 base short, with 6 bases between. Germline loops: CDR1 MNHEY, CDR2 SMNVEV (reference sequence). The CDR3 runs to 14 residues. Profiled with immunoSEQ multiplex PCR; TCRdb holds only in-frame clones, not every one. This table holds roughly 80,000 clones, 90% to 95% found once. This clone showed up just once. The genes are TRBV27 and TRBJ2-2; D might be TRBD1 (5 bases). The sample was peripheral blood, taken before pregnancy. The receptor's source is a female donor with multiple sclerosis, enrolled in a pregnancy study. CDR3 nucleotide sequence: TGTGCCAGCAGTTTCAGGGAGAACACCGGGGAGCTGTTTTTT. It encodes CASSFRENTGELFF.